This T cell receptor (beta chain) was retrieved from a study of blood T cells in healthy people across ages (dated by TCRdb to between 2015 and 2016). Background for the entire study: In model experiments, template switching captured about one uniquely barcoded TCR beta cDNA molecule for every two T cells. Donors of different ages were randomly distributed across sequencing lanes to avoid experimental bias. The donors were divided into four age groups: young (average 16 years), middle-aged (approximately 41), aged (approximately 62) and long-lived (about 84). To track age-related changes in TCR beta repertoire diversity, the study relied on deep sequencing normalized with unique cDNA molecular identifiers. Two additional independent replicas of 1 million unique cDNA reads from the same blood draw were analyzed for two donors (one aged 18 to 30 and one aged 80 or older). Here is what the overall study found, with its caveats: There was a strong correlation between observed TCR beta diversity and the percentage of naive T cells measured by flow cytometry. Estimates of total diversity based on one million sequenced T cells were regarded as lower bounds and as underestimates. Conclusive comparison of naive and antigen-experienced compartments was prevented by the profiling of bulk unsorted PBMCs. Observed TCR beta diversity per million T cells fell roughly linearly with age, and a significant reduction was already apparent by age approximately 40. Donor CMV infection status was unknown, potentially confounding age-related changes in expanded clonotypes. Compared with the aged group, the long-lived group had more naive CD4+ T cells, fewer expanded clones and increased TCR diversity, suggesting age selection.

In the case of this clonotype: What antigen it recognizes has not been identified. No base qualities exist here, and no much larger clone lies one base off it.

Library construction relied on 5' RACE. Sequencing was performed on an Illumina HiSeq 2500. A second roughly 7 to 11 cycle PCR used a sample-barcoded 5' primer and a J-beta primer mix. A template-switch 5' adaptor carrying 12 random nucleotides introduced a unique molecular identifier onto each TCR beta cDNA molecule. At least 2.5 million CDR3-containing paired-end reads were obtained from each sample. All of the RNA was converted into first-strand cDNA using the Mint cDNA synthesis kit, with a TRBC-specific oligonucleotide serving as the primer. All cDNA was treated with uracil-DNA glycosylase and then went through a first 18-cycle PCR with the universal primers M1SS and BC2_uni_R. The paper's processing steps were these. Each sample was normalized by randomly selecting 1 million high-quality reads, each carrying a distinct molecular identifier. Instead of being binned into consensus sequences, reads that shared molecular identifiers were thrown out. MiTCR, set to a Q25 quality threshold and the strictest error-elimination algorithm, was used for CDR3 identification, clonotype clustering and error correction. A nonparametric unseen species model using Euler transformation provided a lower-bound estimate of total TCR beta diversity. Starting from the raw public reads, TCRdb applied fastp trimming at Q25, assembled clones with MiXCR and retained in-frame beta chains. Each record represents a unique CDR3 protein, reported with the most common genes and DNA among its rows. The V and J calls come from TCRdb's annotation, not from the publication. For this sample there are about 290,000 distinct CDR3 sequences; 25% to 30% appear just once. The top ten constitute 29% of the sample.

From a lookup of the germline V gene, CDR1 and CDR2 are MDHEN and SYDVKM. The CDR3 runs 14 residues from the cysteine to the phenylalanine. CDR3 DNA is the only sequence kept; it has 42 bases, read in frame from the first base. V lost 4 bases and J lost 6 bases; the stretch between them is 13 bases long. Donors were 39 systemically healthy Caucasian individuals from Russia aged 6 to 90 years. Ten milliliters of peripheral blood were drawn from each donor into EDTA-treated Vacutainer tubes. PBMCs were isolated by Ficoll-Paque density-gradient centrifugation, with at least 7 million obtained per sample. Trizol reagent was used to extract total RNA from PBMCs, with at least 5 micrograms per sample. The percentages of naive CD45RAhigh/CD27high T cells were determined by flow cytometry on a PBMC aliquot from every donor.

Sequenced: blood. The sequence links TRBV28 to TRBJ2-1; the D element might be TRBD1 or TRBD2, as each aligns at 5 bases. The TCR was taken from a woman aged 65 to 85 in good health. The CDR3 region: CASSSSGTTNEQFF. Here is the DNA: TGTGCCAGCAGTTCCTCCGGGACCACCAATGAGCAGTTCTTC.